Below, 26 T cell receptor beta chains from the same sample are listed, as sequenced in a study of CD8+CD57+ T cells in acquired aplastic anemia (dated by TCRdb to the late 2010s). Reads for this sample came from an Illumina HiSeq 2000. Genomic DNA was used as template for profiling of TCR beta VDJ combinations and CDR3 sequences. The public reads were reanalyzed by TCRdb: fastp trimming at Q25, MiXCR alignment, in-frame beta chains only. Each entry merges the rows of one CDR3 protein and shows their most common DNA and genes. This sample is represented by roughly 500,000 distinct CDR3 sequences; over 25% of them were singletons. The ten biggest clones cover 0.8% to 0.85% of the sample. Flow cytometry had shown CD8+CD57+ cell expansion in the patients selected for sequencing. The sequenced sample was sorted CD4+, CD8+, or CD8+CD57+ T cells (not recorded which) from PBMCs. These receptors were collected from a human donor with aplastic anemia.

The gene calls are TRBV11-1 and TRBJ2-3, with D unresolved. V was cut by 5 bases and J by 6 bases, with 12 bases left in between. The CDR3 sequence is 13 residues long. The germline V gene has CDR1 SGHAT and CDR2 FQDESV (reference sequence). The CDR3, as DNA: TGTGCCAGCAGCCAAGCCCCCTTGGATACGCAGTATTTT. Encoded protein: CASSQAPLDTQYF. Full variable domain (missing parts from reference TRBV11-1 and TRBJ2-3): EAEVAQSPRYKITEKSQAVAFWCDPISGHATLYWYRQILGQGPELLVQFQDESVVDDSQLPKDRFSAERLKGVDSTLKIQPAELGDSAMYLCASSQAPLDTQYFGPGTRLTVL.

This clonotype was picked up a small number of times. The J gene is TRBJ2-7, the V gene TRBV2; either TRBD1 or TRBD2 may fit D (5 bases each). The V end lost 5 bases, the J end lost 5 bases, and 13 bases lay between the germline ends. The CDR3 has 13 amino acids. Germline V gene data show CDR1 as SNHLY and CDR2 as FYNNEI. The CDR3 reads CASSQGREHEQYF. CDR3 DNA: TGTGCCAGCAGTCAGGGCAGGGAGCACGAGCAGTACTTC.

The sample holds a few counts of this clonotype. The CDR3 bases are TGTGCCAGCAGCTTGCAGGACACCGGGGAGCTGTTTTTT. This gives the protein CASSLQDTGELFF. The V call is TRBV5-4, the J call TRBJ2-2; no clear D gene. Germline V CDR1 and CDR2: SGHNT, YYREEE (reference sequence). The CDR3 runs to 13 residues. Trimming removed 1 base from V and 3 bases from J, with 4 bases in between.

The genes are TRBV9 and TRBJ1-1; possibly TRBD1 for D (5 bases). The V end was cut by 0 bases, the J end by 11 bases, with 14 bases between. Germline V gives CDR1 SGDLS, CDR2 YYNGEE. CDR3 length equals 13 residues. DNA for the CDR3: TGTGCCAGCAGCGTAGGGGAGGGGCGGGTGGCTTTCTTT. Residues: CASSVGEGRVAFF.

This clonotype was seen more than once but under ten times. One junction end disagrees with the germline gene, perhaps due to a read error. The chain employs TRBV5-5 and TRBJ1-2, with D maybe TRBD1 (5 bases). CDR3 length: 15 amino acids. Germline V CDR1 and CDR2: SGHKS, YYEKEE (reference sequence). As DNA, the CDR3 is TGTGCCAGCAGCTTGATACAGGCATCTAACGATGGCTACACCTTC. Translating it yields CASSLIQASNDGYTF.

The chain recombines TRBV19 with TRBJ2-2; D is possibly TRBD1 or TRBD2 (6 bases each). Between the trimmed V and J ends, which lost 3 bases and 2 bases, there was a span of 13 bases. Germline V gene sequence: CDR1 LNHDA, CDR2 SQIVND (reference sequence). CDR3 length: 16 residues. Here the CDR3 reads CASSIRGPSNTGELFF. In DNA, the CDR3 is TGTGCCAGTAGTATCCGGGGGCCCTCCAACACCGGGGAGCTGTTTTTT.

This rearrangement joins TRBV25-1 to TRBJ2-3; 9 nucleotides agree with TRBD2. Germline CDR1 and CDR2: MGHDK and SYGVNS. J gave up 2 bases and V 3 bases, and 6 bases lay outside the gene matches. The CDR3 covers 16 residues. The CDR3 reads CASSDRTSENTDTQYF. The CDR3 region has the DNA TGTGCCAGCAGTGACCGGACTAGCGAAAACACAGATACGCAGTATTTT.

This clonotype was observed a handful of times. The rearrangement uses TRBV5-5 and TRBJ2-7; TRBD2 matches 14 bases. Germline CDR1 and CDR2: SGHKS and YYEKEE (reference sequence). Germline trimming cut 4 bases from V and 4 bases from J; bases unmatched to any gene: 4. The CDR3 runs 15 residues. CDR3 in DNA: TGTGCCAGCAGCGGGGGACTAGCGGGAGTATACGAGCAGTACTTC. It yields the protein CASSGGLAGVYEQYF.

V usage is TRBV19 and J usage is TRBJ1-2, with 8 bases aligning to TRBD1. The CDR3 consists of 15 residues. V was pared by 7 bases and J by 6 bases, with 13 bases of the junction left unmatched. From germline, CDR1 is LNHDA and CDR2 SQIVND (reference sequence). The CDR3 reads CASIPGTGGFDGYTF. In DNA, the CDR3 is TGTGCCAGTATTCCCGGGACAGGCGGGTTTGATGGCTACACCTTC.

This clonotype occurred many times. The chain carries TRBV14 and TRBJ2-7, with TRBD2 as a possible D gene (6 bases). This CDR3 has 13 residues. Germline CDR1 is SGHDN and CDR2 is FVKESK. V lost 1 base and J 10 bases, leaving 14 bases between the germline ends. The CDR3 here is CASSQAGGPRQYF. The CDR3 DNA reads TGTGCCAGCAGCCAAGCCGGGGGTCCTCGACAGTACTTC.

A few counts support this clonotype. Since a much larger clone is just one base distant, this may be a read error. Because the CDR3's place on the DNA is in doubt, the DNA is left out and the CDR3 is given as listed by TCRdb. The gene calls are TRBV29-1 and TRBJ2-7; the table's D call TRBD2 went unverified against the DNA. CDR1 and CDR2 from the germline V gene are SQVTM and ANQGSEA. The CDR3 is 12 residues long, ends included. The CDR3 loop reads CSVASGSHEQHF.

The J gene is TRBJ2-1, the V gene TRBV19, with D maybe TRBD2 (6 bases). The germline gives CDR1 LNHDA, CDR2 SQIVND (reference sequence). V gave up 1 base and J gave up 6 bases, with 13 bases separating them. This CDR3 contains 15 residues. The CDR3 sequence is CASSIGEGTRNEQFF. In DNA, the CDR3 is TGTGCCAGTAGTATAGGAGAAGGGACTCGCAATGAGCAGTTCTTC. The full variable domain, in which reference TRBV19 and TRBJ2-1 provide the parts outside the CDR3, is DGGITQSPKYLFRKEGQNVTLSCEQNLNHDAMYWYRQDPGQGLRLIYYSQIVNDFQKGDIAEGYSVSREKKESFPLTVTSAQKNPTAFYLCASSIGEGTRNEQFFGPGTRLTVL.

CDR3 region: CASSGHNSNQPQHF. The CDR3 region has the DNA TGTGCCAGCAGCGGGCATAATAGCAATCAGCCCCAGCATTTT. V gene TRBV2 combines with J gene TRBJ1-5; D is unclear. Trimming took off 6 bases at V and 0 bases at J, with 9 bases between the two ends. In germline, CDR1 is SNHLY, CDR2 FYNNEI. This CDR3 is built from 14 residues.

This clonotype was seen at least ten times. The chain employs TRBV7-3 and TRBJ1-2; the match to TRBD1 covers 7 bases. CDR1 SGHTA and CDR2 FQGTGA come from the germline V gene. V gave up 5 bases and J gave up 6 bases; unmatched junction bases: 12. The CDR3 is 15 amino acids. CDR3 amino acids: CASSLSGTVTNGYTF. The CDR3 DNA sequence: TGTGCCAGCAGCCTCTCCGGGACAGTGACGAATGGCTACACCTTC.

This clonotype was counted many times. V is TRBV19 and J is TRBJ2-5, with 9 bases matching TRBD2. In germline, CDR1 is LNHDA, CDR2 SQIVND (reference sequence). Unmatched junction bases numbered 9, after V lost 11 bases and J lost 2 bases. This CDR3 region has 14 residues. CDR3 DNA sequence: TGTGCCTCGAAGCGGGGGGCAATACAAGAGACCCAGTACTTC. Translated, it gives CASKRGAIQETQYF.

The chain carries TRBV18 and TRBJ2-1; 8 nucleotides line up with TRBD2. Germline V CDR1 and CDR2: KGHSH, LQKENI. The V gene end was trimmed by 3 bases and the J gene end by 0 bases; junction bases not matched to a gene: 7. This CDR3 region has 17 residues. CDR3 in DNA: TGTGCCAGCTCACCGCGAGCGCGGGGGGCCTCCTACAATGAGCAGTTCTTC. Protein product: CASSPRARGASYNEQFF.

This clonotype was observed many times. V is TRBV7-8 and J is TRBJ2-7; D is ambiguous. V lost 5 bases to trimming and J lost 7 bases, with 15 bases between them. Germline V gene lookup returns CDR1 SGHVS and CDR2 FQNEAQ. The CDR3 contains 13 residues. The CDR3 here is CASSPLSLREQYF. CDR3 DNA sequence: TGTGCCAGCAGCCCTCTCTCCTTGAGGGAGCAGTACTTC.

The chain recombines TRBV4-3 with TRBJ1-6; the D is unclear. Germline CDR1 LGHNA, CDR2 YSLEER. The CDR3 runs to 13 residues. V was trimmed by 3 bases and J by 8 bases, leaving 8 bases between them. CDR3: CASSQTGYSPLHF. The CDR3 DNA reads TGCGCCAGCAGCCAGACCGGATATTCACCCCTCCACTTT.

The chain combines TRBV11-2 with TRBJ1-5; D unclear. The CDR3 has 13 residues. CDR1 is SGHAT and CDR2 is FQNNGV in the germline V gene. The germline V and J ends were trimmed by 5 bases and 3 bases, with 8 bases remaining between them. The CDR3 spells CASSPKYNQPQHF. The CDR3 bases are TGTGCCAGCAGCCCGAAGTACAATCAGCCCCAGCATTTT.

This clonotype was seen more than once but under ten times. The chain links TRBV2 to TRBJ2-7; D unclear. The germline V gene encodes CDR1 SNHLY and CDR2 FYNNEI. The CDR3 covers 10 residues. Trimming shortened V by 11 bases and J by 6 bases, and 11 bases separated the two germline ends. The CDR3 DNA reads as TGTGCCCCACGGACCGGCGAGCAGTACTTC. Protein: CAPRTGEQYF. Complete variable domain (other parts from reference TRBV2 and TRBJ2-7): EPEVTQTPSHQVTQMGQEVILRCVPISNHLYFYWYRQILGQKVEFLVSFYNNEISEKSEIFDDQFSVERPDGSNFTLKIRSTKLEDSAMYFCAPRTGEQYFGPGTRLTVT.

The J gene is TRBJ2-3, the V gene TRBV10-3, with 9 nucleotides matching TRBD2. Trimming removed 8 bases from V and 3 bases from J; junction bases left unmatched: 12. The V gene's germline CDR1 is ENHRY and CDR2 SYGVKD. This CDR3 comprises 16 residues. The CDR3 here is CAIDGAGGLGTDTQYF. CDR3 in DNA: TGTGCCATCGACGGGGCGGGGGGGCTGGGGACAGATACGCAGTATTTT.

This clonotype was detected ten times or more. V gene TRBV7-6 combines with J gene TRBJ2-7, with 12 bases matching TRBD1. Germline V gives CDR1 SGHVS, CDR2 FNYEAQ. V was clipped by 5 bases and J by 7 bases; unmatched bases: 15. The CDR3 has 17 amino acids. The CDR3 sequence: CASSHVEWGQGAEEQYF. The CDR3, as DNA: TGTGCCAGCAGCCACGTCGAGTGGGGACAGGGGGCGGAGGAGCAGTACTTC.

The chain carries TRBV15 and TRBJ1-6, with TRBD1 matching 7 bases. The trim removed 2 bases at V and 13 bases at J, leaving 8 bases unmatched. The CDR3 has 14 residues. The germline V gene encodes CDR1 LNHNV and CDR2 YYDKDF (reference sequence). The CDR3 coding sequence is TGTGCCACCAGCAGAAGGGACAGCAATCAGCCCCTCCACTTT. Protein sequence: CATSRRDSNQPLHF.

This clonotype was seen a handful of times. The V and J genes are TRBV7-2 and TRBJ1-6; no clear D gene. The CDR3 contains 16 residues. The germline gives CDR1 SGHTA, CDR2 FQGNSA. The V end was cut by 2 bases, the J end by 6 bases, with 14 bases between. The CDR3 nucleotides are TGTGCCAGCAGCTTAATTTTGGGCCAGAGTAATTCACCCCTCCACTTT. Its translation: CASSLILGQSNSPLHF.

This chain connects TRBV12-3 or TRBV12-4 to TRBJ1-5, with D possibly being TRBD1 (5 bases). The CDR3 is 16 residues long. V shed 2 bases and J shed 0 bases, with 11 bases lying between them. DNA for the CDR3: TGTGCCAGCAGTTTATTTAGGGGAGATAGCAATCAGCCCCAGCATTTT. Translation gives CASSLFRGDSNQPQHF.

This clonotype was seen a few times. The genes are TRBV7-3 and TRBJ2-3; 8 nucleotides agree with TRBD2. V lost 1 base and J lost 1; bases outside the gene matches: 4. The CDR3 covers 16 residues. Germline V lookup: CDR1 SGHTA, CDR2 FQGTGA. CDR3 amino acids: CASSLIAAGGTDTQYF. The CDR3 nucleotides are TGTGCCAGCAGCTTAATAGCAGCGGGGGGCACAGATACGCAGTATTTT. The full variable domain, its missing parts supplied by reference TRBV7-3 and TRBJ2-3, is GAGVSQTPSNKVTEKGKYVELRCDPISGHTALYWYRQSLGQGPEFLIYFQGTGAADDSGLPNDRFFAVRPEGSVSTLKIQRTERGDSAVYLCASSLIAAGGTDTQYFGPGTRLTVL.